This TCR beta chain was profiled in a study of cytomegalovirus exposure and HLA in healthy donors. The study, taken as a whole, reports: With further analysis later on, most CMV-associated TCR beta chains appeared HLA-restricted.

In regard to this clone: The target antigen is unknown.

The junction had 7 bases not matched to a gene; V was cut back by 0 bases and J by 15 bases. CDR1 and CDR2 (germline): SGHTA, FQGNSA. The CDR3 runs 13 residues. The PCR used 60 Vbeta and 13 Jbeta primers. Sequencing was performed with immunoSEQ multiplex PCR; in TCRdb, only in-frame clones are kept and a portion is missing. The data show some 200,000 clones, around 86% seen once. This chain connects TRBV7-2 to TRBJ2-3; 9 bases are shared with TRBD2. The sequenced sample was PBMCs. The TCR originated in a man aged 40-55 years in good health and CMV-seropositive. The CDR3 loop is CASSLAGRGGRYF. In nucleotides, the CDR3 is TGTGCCAGCAGCTTAGCTGGGCGGGGGGGCCGATATTTT.